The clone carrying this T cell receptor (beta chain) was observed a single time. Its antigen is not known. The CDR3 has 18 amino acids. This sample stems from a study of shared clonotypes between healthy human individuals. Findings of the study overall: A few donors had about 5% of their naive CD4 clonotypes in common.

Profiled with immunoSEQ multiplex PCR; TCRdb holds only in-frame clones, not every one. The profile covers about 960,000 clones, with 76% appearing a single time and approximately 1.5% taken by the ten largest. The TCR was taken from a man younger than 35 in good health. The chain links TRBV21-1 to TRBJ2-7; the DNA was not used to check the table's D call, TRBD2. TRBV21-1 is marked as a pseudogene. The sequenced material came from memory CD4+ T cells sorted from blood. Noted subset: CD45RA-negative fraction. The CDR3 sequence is CASSKSGTSGSRAYEQYF. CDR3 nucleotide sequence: TGTGCCAGCAGCAAATCCGGGACTAGCGGGAGTAGGGCCTACGAGCAGTACTTC.